The clone carrying this T cell receptor beta chain was observed a few times. The target antigen is unknown. The data are from a study of T cell responses to AZD1222 COVID-19 vaccine. Turning to the study itself: Both about-4-week and about-12-week second-dose recipients were combined. Study results and limitations: Without day 14 samples, only post-peak T cell repertoires were studied. Seropositivity was recorded at baseline in only a handful of AZD1222 recipients. Females outnumbered males among donors, who were mostly white British; clonal diversity was possibly underestimated.

V shed 2 bases, J shed 9 bases, and the junction held 14 bases outside the gene matches. Germline V gives CDR1 MNHEY, CDR2 SVGAGI. The CDR3 contains 16 residues. Repertoires were generated with immunoSEQ multiplex PCR, while TCRdb's copy carries only in-frame clones and drops some. Found here are 90,000 to 95,000 clones, approximately 91% of them singletons; the top ten hold about 24%. This clonotype was obtained from an adult in good health. This chain connects TRBV6-5 to TRBJ1-2; 8 positions match TRBD1. The specimen comprised peripheral blood, sampled on day 0 of AZD1222 vaccination. This chain's CDR3 is CASSYPGQGHRISYTF. The CDR3 coding sequence is TGTGCCAGCAGTTACCCCGGACAGGGCCACCGGATAAGCTACACCTTC.